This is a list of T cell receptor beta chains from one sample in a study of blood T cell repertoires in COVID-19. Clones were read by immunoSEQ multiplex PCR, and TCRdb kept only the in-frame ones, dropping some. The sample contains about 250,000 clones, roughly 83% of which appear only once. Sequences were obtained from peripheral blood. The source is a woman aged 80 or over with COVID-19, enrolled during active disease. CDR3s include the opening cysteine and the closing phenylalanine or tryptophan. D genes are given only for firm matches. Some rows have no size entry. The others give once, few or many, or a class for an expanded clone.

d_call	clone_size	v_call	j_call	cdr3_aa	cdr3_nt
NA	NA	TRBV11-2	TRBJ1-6	CASSFFQGSNSPLHF	TGTGCCAGCAGCTTCTTCCAGGGCTCAAATTCACCCCTCCACTTT
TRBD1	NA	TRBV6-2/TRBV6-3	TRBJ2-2	CASSSMGQSGELFF	TGTGCCAGCAGTTCAATGGGACAGTCCGGGGAGCTGTTTTTT
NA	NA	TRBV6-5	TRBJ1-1	CASSKRGNTEAFF	TGTGCCAGTTCGAAGCGGGGGAACACTGAAGCTTTCTTT
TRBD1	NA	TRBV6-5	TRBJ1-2	CASSTRDRGAYGYTF	TGTGCCAGCAGTACCCGGGACAGGGGAGCCTATGGCTACACCTTC
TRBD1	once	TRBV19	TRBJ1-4	CASKRRGRDEKLFF	TGCGCCAGTAAAAGAAGGGGGCGCGATGAAAAACTGTTTTTT
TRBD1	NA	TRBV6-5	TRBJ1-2	CASSYSQGVKLF	TGTGCCAGCAGTTACTCGCAGGGGGTAAAGCTCTTC
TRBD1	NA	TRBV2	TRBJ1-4	CASSWDRAGEKLFF	TGTGCCAGCAGTTGGGACAGGGCGGGAGAAAAACTGTTTTTT
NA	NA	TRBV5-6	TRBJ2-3	CASSLGLVGADTQYF	TGTGCCAGCAGCTTGGGACTAGTGGGGGCAGATACGCAGTATTTT
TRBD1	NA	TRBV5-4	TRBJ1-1	CASSLDPRGVTEAFF	TGTGCCAGCAGCTTGGATCCCAGGGGGGTTACTGAAGCTTTCTTT
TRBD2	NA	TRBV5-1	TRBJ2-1	CASSAPLAGSNEQFF	TGCGCCAGCAGCGCACCACTAGCGGGGAGCAATGAGCAGTTCTTC
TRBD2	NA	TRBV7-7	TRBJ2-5	CASSMTTSGGQETQYF	TGTGCCAGCAGCATGACCACTAGCGGGGGACAAGAGACCCAGTACTTC
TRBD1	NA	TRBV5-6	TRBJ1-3	CASSLSDRAGNTIYF	TGTGCCAGCAGCCTTTCGGACAGGGCTGGAAACACCATATATTTT
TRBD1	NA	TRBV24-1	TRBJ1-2	CATSDFSTGGYGYTF	TGTGCCACCAGTGATTTCTCTACAGGGGGCTATGGCTACACCTTC
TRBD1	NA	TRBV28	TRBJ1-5	CASSLEQGGQPQHF	TGTGCCAGCAGTTTGGAACAGGGGGGTCAGCCCCAGCATTTT
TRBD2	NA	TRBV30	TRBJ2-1	CAWSILGSGGDNEQFF	TGTGCCTGGAGTATTCTAGGTAGCGGGGGGGACAATGAGCAGTTCTTC